The present T cell receptor (beta chain) was sequenced within a study of technical replicates of blood from several donors. With 0 bases removed from V and 3 bases from J, the gap between germline ends came to 12 bases. Germline CDR1 and CDR2: GTSNPN and SVGIG (reference sequence). This CDR3 is built from 14 residues. The repertoire was sequenced with immunoSEQ multiplex PCR; TCRdb's copy has only in-frame clones and lacks some. The top ten hold around 0.4% of the sample, which has more than 75,000 clones, nearly 96% seen once. The chain links TRBV30 to TRBJ2-7; D not certain. The TCR comes from a human donor in good health. Sequenced input: T cells isolated from PBMCs. The CDR3 region has the DNA TGTGCCTGGAGTGTTCTTTTCGAGAACTACGAGCAGTACTTC. As protein: CAWSVLFENYEQYF.